This TCR beta chain stems from a study of PD-1 blockade in classical Hodgkin lymphoma. Exposure to brentuximab vedotin varied, and each patient had relapsed following autologous stem cell transplantation. Study results and caveats: Although disease activity or prior therapy may be involved, causes of the repertoire differences remain undefined. Newly diagnosed patients reportedly had lower baseline TCR diversity than healthy donors.

With respect to this clone: Its cognate antigen is unknown.

The V gene's germline CDR1 is LGHNA and CDR2 YSLEER. The V and J ends lost 0 bases and 8 bases respectively, with 13 bases between them. The CDR3 is made up of 14 amino acids. The protocol was immunoSEQ multiplex PCR, while the TCRdb copy is restricted to in-frame clones and leaves out a portion. In the table there are tens of thousands of clones, 70% to 85% of which are singletons. V gene TRBV4-3 combines with J gene TRBJ1-2; D ambiguous. The source material was peripheral blood mononuclear cells (PBMCs), sampled before the second cycle of nivolumab. The sequence was collected from a human donor with classical Hodgkin lymphoma. CDR3 nucleotides: TGCGCCAGCAGCCAAGACGTCACGGGGAAAGGCTACACCTTC. Translation gives CASSQDVTGKGYTF.